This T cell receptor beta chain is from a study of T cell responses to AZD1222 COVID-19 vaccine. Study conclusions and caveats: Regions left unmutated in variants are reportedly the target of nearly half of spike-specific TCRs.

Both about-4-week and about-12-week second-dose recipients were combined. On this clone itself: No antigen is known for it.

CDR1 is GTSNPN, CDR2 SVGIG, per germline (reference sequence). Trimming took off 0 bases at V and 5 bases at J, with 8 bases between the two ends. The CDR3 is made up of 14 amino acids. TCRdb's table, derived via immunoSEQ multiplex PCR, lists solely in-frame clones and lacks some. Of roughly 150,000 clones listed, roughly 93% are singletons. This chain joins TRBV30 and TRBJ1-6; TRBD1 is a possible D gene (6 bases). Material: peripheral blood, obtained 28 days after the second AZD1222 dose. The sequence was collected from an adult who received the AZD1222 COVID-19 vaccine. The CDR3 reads CAWSVWTDNSPLHF. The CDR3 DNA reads TGTGCCTGGAGTGTATGGACAGATAATTCACCCCTCCACTTT.